These 8 T cell receptor beta chains were all obtained from the same sample, sequenced in a study of T cells expressing NK-cell markers. With the 5' RACE reads reprocessed, TCRdb shows one record per CDR3 protein and no DNA. The data include 500,000 or so distinct CDR3 sequences; the top ten clones carry approximately 3.6%. Material: blood T cells: a sorted CD56 or NKG2C T cell subset, CD4+ or CD8+ T cells, or bulk PBMC T cells (not recorded which). These receptors were collected from a man younger than 30 in good health.

V is TRBV3-1 and J is TRBJ1-1; TCRdb outputs TRBD1, but without DNA this stays unchecked. This CDR3 spans 15 amino acids. Germline V lookup: CDR1 LGHDT, CDR2 YNNKEL (reference sequence). CDR3 protein: CASSHKRQGGTEAFF.

The V gene is TRBV4-1, the J gene TRBJ2-2. Germline loops: CDR1 MGHRA, CDR2 YSYEKL. This CDR3 spans 16 amino acids. The chain's CDR3 is CASSHAESANTGELFF.

The rearrangement uses TRBV11-2 and TRBJ2-1; as DNA is missing, the TRBD2 call by TCRdb cannot be tested. Germline values: CDR1 SGHAT, CDR2 FQNNGV. This CDR3 is 18 amino acids long. CDR3 protein: CASSLLAPPFRTYNEQFF.

The chain carries TRBV28 and TRBJ1-2; there is no DNA to check the TCRdb D call of TRBD1. The CDR3 extends over 11 amino acids. Germline loops: CDR1 MDHEN, CDR2 SYDVKM. CDR3 sequence reads: CASLDSYGYTF.

The chain uses TRBV20-1 and TRBJ2-5; TCRdb outputs TRBD2, but without DNA this stays unchecked. The CDR3 extends over 15 amino acids. CDR1 is DFQATT and CDR2 is SNEGSKA in the germline V gene (reference sequence). CDR3 sequence reads: CSARDGASRQETQYF.

This chain uses TRBV7-8 with TRBJ2-1; absent DNA, TCRdb's TRBD2 call cannot be checked. CDR1 and CDR2 (germline): SGHVS, FQNEAQ. The CDR3 has 17 amino acids. This CDR3 is CASSLVRLAGVRNEQFF.

The chain combines TRBV12-3 or TRBV12-4 with TRBJ2-5; TCRdb's D gene call, TRBD2, goes unchecked for lack of DNA. This CDR3 is built from 16 residues. The CDR3 sequence is CASSPGLAGGEETQYF.

V usage is TRBV5-6 and J usage is TRBJ2-3; TCRdb's D call, TRBD2, is unchecked because there is no DNA. The V gene's germline CDR1 is SGHDT and CDR2 YYEEEE. The CDR3 has 16 residues. This CDR3 reads CASTLRTSGSADTQYF.